The 13 T cell receptor beta chains below all came from one sample that was sequenced in a study of blood T cell repertoires in COVID-19. Data came from immunoSEQ multiplex PCR; TCRdb stores just in-frame clones and leaves some out. Of over 250,000 clones detected, about 88% appear once; the ten largest clones hold roughly 2%. The sequenced material came from PBMCs or T cells enriched from blood (not recorded which). These receptors were obtained from a woman aged 55-75 years in a cohort exposed to, infected with or recovered from COVID-19 (not recorded which).

In its sample, this clone was seen a few times. J is TRBJ1-1 and V is TRBV18, with 11 bases fitting TRBD1. Per germline, CDR1 KGHSH and CDR2 LQKENI. Germline trimming cut 4 bases from V and 5 bases from J; bases unmatched to any gene: 6. CDR3 length: 15 residues. The CDR3 coding sequence is TGTGCCAGCTCACTATTAGGGACAGGGGGAACTGAAGCTTTCTTT. Translation gives CASSLLGTGGTEAFF. Complete variable domain (other parts from reference TRBV18 and TRBJ1-1): NAGVMQNPRHLVRRRGQEARLRCSPMKGHSHVYWYRQLPEEGLKFMVYLQKENIIDESGMPKERFSAEFPKEGPSILRIQQVVRGDSAAYFCASSLLGTGGTEAFFGQGTRLTVV.

The gene calls are TRBV5-6 and TRBJ2-3; possibly TRBD1 for D (7 bases). The V gene lost 0 bases and the J gene lost 3 bases, with 11 bases spanning the gap. The germline CDR1 and CDR2 sequences are SGHDT and YYEEEE. The CDR3 is 15 amino acids. The CDR3 here is CASSLVRGVTDTQYF. Here the CDR3 DNA reads TGTGCCAGCAGCTTGGTCAGGGGGGTAACAGATACGCAGTATTTT.

DNA of the CDR3: TGCGCCAGCAGCAGCCGATCTTCTCTTACGGATGGCTACACCTTC. It encodes CASSSRSSLTDGYTF. V usage is TRBV5-1 and J usage is TRBJ1-2; D gene unclear. The CDR3 has 15 amino acids. Germline values: CDR1 SGHRS, CDR2 YFSETQ. With 4 bases removed from V and 6 bases from J, the gap between germline ends came to 19 bases.

The J gene is TRBJ1-5, the V gene TRBV5-1; no clear D. The CDR3 sequence is 13 residues long. With 0 bases removed from V and 4 bases from J, the gap between germline ends came to 5 bases. Looked up from germline, CDR1 is SGHRS and CDR2 is YFSETQ. The CDR3 nucleotides read TGCGCCAGCAGCTTGGAGAGGAATCAGCCCCAGCATTTT. This gives the protein CASSLERNQPQHF. The complete variable domain, with remaining parts taken from reference TRBV5-1 and TRBJ1-5, reads KAGVTQTPRYLIKTRGQQVTLSCSPISGHRSVSWYQQTPGQGLQFLFEYFSETQRNKGNFPGRFSGRQFSNSRSEMNVSTLELGDSALYLCASSLERNQPQHFGDGTRLSIL.

The chain links TRBV2 to TRBJ2-1, with TRBD1 matching 8 bases. Germline V gene sequence: CDR1 SNHLY, CDR2 FYNNEI. The CDR3 totals 14 residues. J lost 5 bases, V lost 8 bases, and 8 bases had no gene match. CDR3 nucleotides: TGTGCCAGCCGGAGGGACAGGCCTGACAATGAGCAGTTCTTC. It codes for CASRRDRPDNEQFF.

The rearrangement uses TRBV5-1 and TRBJ1-2, with 8 positions matching TRBD1. This CDR3 is 15 amino acids long. The germline V gene encodes CDR1 SGHRS and CDR2 YFSETQ. The trim removed 4 bases at V and 4 bases at J, leaving 9 bases unmatched. The CDR3 protein is CASSIQGAVAYGYTF. As DNA, the CDR3 is TGCGCCAGCAGCATTCAGGGGGCGGTTGCCTATGGCTACACCTTC.

The J gene is TRBJ2-1, the V gene TRBV3-1 (or the pseudogene TRBV3-2); 10 bases are shared with TRBD2. Germline assignment: CDR1 LGHDT and CDR2 YNNKEL (reference sequence). The junction had 7 bases not matched to a gene; V was cut back by 2 bases and J by 9 bases. The CDR3 covers 15 residues. CDR3 loop: CASSQSLAGDLEQFF. The CDR3 DNA sequence: TGTGCCAGCAGCCAATCCCTAGCGGGAGATCTTGAGCAGTTCTTC.

The chain joins TRBV2 to TRBJ1-5; possibly TRBD1 for D (5 bases). The ends were cut back, 3 bases at V and 4 bases at J, with 13 bases in the middle. The CDR3 contains 15 residues. Germline assignment: CDR1 SNHLY and CDR2 FYNNEI. In DNA form, the CDR3 reads TGTGCCAGCAGTGACACAGGCGTCCCGAATCAGCCCCAGCATTTT. Translated, it gives CASSDTGVPNQPQHF.

This clone showed up just once. The chain is built from TRBV7-8 and TRBJ2-7, with TRBD1 matching over 7 bases. Germline-derived CDR1 and CDR2 are SGHVS and FQNEAQ. Trimming removed 3 bases from V and 5 bases from J; junction bases left unmatched: 13. The CDR3 covers 16 residues. The CDR3 here is CASSFVDRVKLDEQYF. DNA for the CDR3: TGTGCCAGCAGCTTCGTCGACAGGGTTAAGTTGGACGAGCAGTACTTC.

The J gene is TRBJ2-7, the V gene TRBV11-2; 10 positions match TRBD2. With 3 bases clipped from V and 5 bases from J, the junction kept 13 bases outside the gene matches. The CDR3 has 17 amino acids. The germline gives CDR1 SGHAT, CDR2 FQNNGV. Written as DNA, the CDR3 is TGTGCCAGCAGCTTTTCTCTAGCGGGAGAAGGGTCCCACGAGCAGTACTTC. Amino acids: CASSFSLAGEGSHEQYF.

V and J are TRBV12-3 or TRBV12-4 and TRBJ2-3; unclear D gene. The CDR3 spans 13 residues. Trimming stripped 3 bases from V and 0 bases from J, with 4 bases between. The CDR3 protein is CASSFQSTDTQYF. As DNA, the CDR3 is TGTGCCAGCAGTTTCCAAAGCACAGATACGCAGTATTTT.

The genes are TRBV7-3 and TRBJ2-1; perhaps TRBD2 as D (6 bases). V lost 4 bases to trimming and J lost 3 bases, with 13 bases between them. CDR3 length equals 15 residues. The germline gives CDR1 SGHTA, CDR2 FQGTGA. The CDR3 nucleotides are TGTGCCAGCAGCTCCGGGGGTCGCGGCTACAATGAGCAGTTCTTC. Its translation: CASSSGGRGYNEQFF.

The rearrangement links TRBV7-3 to TRBJ2-2, with 9 bases aligning to TRBD1. This CDR3 contains 15 residues. CDR1 SGHTA and CDR2 FQGTGA come from the germline V gene. Losses at the gene ends were 5 bases for V and 5 bases for J; bases not matched to a gene: 6. CDR3 coding DNA: TGTGCCAGCAGCCCCGGGACAGGGAGTACCGGGGAGCTGTTTTTT. This gives the protein CASSPGTGSTGELFF.